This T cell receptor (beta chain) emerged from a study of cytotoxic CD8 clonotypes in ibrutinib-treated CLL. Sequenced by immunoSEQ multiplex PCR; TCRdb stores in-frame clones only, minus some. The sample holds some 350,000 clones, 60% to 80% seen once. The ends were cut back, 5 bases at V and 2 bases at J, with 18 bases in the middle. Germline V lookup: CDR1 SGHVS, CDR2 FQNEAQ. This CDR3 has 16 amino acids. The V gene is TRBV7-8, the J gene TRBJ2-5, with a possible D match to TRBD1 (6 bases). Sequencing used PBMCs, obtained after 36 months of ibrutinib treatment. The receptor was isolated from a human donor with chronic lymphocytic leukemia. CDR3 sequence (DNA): TGTGCCAGCAGCGCGAACAGGGTCCCCCGACAAGAGACCCAGTACTTC. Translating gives CASSANRVPRQETQYF.